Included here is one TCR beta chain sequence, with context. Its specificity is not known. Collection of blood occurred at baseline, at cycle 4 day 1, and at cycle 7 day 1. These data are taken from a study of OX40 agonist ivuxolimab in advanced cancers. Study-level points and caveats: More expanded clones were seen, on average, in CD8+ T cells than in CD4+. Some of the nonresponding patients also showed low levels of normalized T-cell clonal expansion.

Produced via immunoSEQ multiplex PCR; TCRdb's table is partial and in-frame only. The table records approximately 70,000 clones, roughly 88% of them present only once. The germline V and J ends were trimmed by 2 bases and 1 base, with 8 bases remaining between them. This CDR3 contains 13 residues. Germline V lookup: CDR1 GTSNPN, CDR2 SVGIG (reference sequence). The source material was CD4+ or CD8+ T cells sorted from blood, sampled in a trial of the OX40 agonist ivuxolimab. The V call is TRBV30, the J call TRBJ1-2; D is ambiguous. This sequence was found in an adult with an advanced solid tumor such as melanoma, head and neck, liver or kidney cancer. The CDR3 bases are TGTGCCTGGAGTCTAGGGATTAACTATGGCTACACCTTC. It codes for CAWSLGINYGYTF.